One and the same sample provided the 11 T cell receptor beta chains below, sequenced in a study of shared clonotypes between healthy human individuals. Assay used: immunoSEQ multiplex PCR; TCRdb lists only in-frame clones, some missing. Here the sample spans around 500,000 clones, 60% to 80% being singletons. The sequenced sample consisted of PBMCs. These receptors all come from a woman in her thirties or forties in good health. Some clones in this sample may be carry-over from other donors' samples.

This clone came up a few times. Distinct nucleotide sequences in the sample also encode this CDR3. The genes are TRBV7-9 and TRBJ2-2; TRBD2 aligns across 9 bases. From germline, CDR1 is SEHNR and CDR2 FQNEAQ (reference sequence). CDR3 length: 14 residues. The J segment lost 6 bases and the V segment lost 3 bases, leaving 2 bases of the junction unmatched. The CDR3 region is CASSLGLAAGELFF. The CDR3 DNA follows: TGTGCCAGCAGCTTGGGACTAGCTGCCGGGGAGCTGTTTTTT.

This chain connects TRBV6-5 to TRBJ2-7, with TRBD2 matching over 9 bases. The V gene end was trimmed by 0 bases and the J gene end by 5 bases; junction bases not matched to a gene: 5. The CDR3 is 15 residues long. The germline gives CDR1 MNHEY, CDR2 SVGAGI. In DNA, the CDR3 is TGTGCCAGCAGTTACTCTAGCGGGAGTACGAACGAGCAGTACTTC. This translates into CASSYSSGSTNEQYF.

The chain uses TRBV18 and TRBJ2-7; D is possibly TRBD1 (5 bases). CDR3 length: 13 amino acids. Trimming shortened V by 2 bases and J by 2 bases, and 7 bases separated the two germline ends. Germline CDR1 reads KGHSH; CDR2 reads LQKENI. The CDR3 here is CASSPGATYEQYF. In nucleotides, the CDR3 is TGTGCCAGCTCACCAGGGGCCACCTACGAGCAGTACTTC.

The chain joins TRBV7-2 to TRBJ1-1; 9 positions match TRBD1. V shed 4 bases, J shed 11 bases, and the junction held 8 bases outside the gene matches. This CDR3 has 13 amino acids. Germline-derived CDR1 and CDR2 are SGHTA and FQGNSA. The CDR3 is CASSSQGALWAFF. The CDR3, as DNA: TGTGCCAGCAGCTCACAGGGGGCTTTGTGGGCTTTCTTT.

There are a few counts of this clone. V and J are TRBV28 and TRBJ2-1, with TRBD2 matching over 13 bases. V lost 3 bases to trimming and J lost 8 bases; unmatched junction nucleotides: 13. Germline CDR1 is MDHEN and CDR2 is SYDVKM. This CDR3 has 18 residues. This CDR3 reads CASSLITQTSGRRHEQFF. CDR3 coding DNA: TGTGCCAGCAGTTTGATAACGCAGACTAGCGGGAGGAGGCATGAGCAGTTCTTC.

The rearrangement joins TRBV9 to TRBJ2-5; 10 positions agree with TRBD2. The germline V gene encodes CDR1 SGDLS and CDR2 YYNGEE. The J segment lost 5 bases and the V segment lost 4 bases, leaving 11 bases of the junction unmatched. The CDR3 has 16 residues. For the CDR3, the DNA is TGTGCCAGCAGCTCCTCACTAGCGGGATACGGGGAGACCCAGTACTTC. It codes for CASSSSLAGYGETQYF.

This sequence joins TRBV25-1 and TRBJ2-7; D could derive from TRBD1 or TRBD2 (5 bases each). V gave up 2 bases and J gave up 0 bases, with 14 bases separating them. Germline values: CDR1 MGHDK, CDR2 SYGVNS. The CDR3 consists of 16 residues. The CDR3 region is CASSERGGGLSYEQYF. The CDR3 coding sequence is TGTGCCAGCAGTGAAAGGGGCGGCGGACTCTCCTACGAGCAGTACTTC.

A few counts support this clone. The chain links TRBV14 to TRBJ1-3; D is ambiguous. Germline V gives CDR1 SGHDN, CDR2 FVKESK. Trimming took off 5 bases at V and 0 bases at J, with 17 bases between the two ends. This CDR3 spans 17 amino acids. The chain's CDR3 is CASSSGMAVSSGNTIYF. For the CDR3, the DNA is TGTGCCAGCAGCTCAGGAATGGCGGTTAGCTCTGGAAACACCATATATTTT.

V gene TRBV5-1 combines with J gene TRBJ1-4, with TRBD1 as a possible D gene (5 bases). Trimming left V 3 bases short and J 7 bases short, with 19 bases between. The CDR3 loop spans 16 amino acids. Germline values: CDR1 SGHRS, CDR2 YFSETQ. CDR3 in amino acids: CASSSPQDGLAEKLFF. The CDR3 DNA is TGCGCCAGCAGCTCCCCACAGGACGGGCTCGCTGAAAAACTGTTTTTT. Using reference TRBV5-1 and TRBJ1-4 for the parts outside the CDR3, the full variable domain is KAGVTQTPRYLIKTRGQQVTLSCSPISGHRSVSWYQQTPGQGLQFLFEYFSETQRNKGNFPGRFSGRQFSNSRSEMNVSTLELGDSALYLCASSSPQDGLAEKLFFGSGTQLSVL.

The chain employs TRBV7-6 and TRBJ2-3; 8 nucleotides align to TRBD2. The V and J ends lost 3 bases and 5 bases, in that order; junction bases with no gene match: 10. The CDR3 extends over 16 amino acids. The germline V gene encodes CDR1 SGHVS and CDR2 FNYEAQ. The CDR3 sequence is CASSFLTGGPKDTQYF. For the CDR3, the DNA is TGTGCCAGCAGCTTTTTAACGGGAGGGCCGAAAGATACGCAGTATTTT.

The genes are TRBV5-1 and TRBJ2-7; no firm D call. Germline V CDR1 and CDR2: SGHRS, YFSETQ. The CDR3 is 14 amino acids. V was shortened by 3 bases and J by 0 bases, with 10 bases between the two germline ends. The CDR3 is CASSSLASSYEQYF. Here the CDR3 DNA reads TGCGCCAGCAGCTCTTTGGCAAGCTCCTACGAGCAGTACTTC. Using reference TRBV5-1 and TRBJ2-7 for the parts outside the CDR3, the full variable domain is KAGVTQTPRYLIKTRGQQVTLSCSPISGHRSVSWYQQTPGQGLQFLFEYFSETQRNKGNFPGRFSGRQFSNSRSEMNVSTLELGDSALYLCASSSLASSYEQYFGPGTRLTVT.